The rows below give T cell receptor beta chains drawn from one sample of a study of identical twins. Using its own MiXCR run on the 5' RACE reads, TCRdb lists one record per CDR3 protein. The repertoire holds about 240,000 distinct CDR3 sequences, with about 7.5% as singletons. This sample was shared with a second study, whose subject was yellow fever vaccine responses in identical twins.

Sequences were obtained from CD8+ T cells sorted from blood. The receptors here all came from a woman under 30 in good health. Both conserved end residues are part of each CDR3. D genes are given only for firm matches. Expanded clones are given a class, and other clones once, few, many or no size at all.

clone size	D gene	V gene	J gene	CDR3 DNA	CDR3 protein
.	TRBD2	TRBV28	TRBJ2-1	TGTGCCAGCAGTTTACTTAGCGGGAGTGTGTATGAGCAGTTCTTC	CASSLLSGSVYEQFF
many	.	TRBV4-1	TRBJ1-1	TGCGCCAGCAGCCAAGATGGGGACACTGAAGCTTTCTTT	CASSQDGDTEAFF
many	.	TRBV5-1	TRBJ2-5	TGCGCCAGCAGCTTAGGGACTCGAGAGACCCAGTACTTC	CASSLGTRETQYF
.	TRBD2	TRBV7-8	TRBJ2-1	TGTGCCAGCATCGATCCGGGACTAGTGAATGAGCAGTTCTTC	CASIDPGLVNEQFF
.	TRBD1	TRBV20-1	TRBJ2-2	TGCAGTGCTAGAGTTGGACCGGGACAGGGTCCCACCGGGGAGCTGTTTTTT	CSARVGPGQGPTGELFF
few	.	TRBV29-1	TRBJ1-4	TGCAGCGTTGAAGTCAGGGAAGGGGAAAAACTGTTTTTT	CSVEVREGEKLFF
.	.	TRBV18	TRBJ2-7	TGTGCCAGCTCACCAGGGTGGGGCTACGAGCAGTACTTC	CASSPGWGYEQYF
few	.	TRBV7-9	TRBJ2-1	TGTGCCAGCACCTCGTCCTCTAGGAATGAGCAGTTCTTC	CASTSSSRNEQFF
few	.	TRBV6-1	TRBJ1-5	TGTGCCAGCAGCTTCACAGGGTTGGGTCAGCCCCAGCATTTT	CASSFTGLGQPQHF
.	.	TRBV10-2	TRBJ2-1	TGCGCCAGTACCTCGGGACCCAGCAATGAGCAGTTCTTC	CASTSGPSNEQFF
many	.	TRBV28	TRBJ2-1	TGTGCCAGCAGTTTTGGTGGGGTCAATGAGCAGTTCTTC	CASSFGGVNEQFF
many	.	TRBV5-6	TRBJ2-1	TGTGCCAGCAGCCCAGGAAGAAGCGACAATGAGCAGTTCTTC	CASSPGRSDNEQFF
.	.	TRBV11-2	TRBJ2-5	TGTGCCAGCAGCCCGAAGCACAGGGAACCCCTTTTCAGGGAGACCCAGTACTTC	CASSPKHREPLFRETQYF
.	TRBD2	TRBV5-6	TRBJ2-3	TGTGCCAGGAGCACCGGGCTAGCGGGGCCCGACACAGATACGCAGTATTTT	CARSTGLAGPDTDTQYF
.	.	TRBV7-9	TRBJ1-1	TGTGCCAGCAGCTTAGCGCAGGGTAAGAACACTGAAGCTTTCTTT	CASSLAQGKNTEAFF
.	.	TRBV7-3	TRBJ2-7	TGTGCCAGCAGCTCCACGAACAGTTATGGTGAGCAGTACTTC	CASSSTNSYGEQYF
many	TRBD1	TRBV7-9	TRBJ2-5	TGTGCCAGCATCGGGACAGGGATAGAGACCCAGTACTTC	CASIGTGIETQYF